The present T cell receptor (beta chain) was sequenced within a study of cytomegalovirus exposure and HLA in healthy donors. For the study at large: There were approximately 85 million unique TCRs (from HLA-typed donors) in an early data release.

With respect to this clone: Its specificity is not known.

General study points: Per a prior analysis, the majority of TCR beta V segments were productive roughly 87% or roughly 30% of the time. V- and J-gene trimming of TCR beta was linked (in a later analysis) to a missense DCLRE1C variant. Sequencing likely produced, as an artifact, a cluster of highly shared sequence variants.

V was cut by 0 bases and J by 9 bases, with 21 bases left in between. Germline V gene lookup returns CDR1 GTSNPN and CDR2 SVGIG (reference sequence). This CDR3 contains 16 residues. A multiplex PCR was run with 60 Vbeta primers and 13 Jbeta primers. TCRdb keeps only in-frame clones here, not all; method: immunoSEQ multiplex PCR. Of about 130,000 clones in the sample, 75% to 80% are singletons; the top ten hold 0.94%. Sequencing input: PBMCs. The sequence was collected from a woman aged 55-70 years in good health and CMV-seronegative. The chain carries TRBV30 and TRBJ2-1; D uncertain. CDR3 region: CAWSVLSSVPFREQFF. CDR3 nucleotides: TGTGCCTGGAGTGTACTGTCAAGCGTTCCCTTCCGTGAGCAGTTCTTC.